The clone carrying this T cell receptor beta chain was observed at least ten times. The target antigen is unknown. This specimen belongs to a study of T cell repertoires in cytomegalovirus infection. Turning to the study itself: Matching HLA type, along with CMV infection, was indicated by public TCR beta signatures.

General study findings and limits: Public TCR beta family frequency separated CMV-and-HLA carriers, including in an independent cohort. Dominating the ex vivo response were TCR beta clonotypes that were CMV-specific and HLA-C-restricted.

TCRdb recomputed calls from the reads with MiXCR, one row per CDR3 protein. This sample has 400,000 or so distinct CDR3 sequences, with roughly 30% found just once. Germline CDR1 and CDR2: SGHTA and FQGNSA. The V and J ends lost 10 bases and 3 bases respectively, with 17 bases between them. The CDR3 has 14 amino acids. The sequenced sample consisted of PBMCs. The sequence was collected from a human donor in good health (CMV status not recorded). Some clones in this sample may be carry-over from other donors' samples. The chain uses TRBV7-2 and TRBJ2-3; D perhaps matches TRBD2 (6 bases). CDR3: CAIRGDLPTDTQYF. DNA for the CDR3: TGTGCCATCCGAGGGGACTTACCTACAGATACGCAGTATTTT.